The 30 T cell receptor beta chains reported below all come from one sample, sequenced in a study of T cell repertoires in cytomegalovirus infection (dated by TCRdb to between 2018 and 2020). The instrument was an Illumina HiSeq 1500. TCRdb reanalyzed the raw reads on its own, using fastp at Q25 for trimming and MiXCR for clone calling, and kept in-frame beta chains. CDR3 protein duplicates are merged, each entry listing the most common genes and DNA. For this sample there are roughly 320,000 distinct CDR3 sequences; over 7.5% appear just once. The ten largest clones add up to around 4.1% of the sample. The sample taken for sequencing was PBMCs. These receptor sequences come from a human donor in good health (CMV status not recorded). Some clones in this sample may be carry-over from other donors' samples.

The chain is built from TRBV2 and TRBJ2-1; TRBD2 matches 7 bases. J was trimmed by 2 bases and V by 4 bases; bases with no gene match: 5. The CDR3 sequence is 15 residues long. CDR1 and CDR2 (germline): SNHLY, FYNNEI. CDR3 residues: CASSGGTTTYNEQFF. CDR3 coding DNA: TGTGCCAGCAGTGGGGGGACTACCACCTACAATGAGCAGTTCTTC.

This clonotype was counted a few times. The J gene is TRBJ2-1, the V gene TRBV28; D remains unclear. The germline V gene encodes CDR1 MDHEN and CDR2 SYDVKM. Trimming removed 6 bases at V and 0 bases at J, with 15 bases between. The length of the CDR3 is 16 residues. The CDR3: CASSLRTWSSYNEQFF. The CDR3 DNA follows: TGTGCCAGCAGCCTTAGGACGTGGAGCTCCTACAATGAGCAGTTCTTC.

The chain is built from TRBV20-1 and TRBJ1-5; 10 bases fit TRBD1. CDR1 DFQATT and CDR2 SNEGSKA come from the germline V gene (reference sequence). The CDR3 extends over 14 amino acids. The V gene end was trimmed by 3 bases and the J gene end by 6 bases; junction bases not matched to a gene: 5. CDR3 residues: CSASPGTGVQPQHF. As DNA, the CDR3 is TGCAGTGCTAGCCCCGGGACAGGGGTTCAGCCCCAGCATTTT.

This clonotype has just a few counts. The CDR3 protein is CASRQHGAYEQYF. As DNA, the CDR3 is TGTGCCAGCAGACAACACGGAGCCTACGAGCAGTACTTC. This rearrangement joins TRBV11-2 to TRBJ2-7, with D unresolved. The V and J ends lost 6 bases and 2 bases respectively, with 11 bases between them. The germline V gene has CDR1 SGHAT and CDR2 FQNNGV. The CDR3 has 13 amino acids. The variable domain in full, completed from reference TRBV11-2 and TRBJ2-7, reads EAGVAQSPRYKIIEKRQSVAFWCNPISGHATLYWYQQILGQGPKLLIQFQNNGVVDDSQLPKDRFSAERLKGVDSTLKIQPAKLEDSAVYLCASRQHGAYEQYFGPGTRLTVT.

The chain uses TRBV12-3 or TRBV12-4 and TRBJ2-1; weak D call: TRBD1 (6 bases). CDR3 length equals 16 residues. Trimming took off 6 bases at V and 3 bases at J, with 18 bases between the two ends. DNA of the CDR3: TGTGCCAGCAGCCTCGCACAGGGCGGAATCTACAATGAGCAGTTCTTC. Its translation is CASSLAQGGIYNEQFF.

This clonotype was picked up a small number of times. V usage is TRBV9 and J usage is TRBJ1-2, with 9 bases fitting TRBD1. This CDR3 is 15 amino acids long. Trimming took 0 bases from V and 8 from J; bases not matched to a gene: 8. Looked up from germline, CDR1 is SGDLS and CDR2 is YYNGEE. The CDR3 nucleotides read TGTGCCAGCAGCGTAGGACAACAGGGGGCTCGGGGCTACACCTTC. This codes for CASSVGQQGARGYTF.

The DNA for the CDR3 is TGTGCCAGCAGTTTCGGACAGGGCACTGAAGCTTTCTTT. Amino acids: CASSFGQGTEAFF. J is TRBJ1-1 and V is TRBV12-3 or TRBV12-4, with 8 bases that match TRBD1. The trim removed 3 bases at V and 4 bases at J, leaving 1 base unmatched. The CDR3 covers 13 residues.

The CDR3 loop reads CASSFSGMNTEAFF. The CDR3 nucleotides are TGTGCCAGCAGTTTCTCAGGGATGAACACTGAAGCTTTCTTT. The chain carries TRBV12-3 or TRBV12-4 and TRBJ1-1, with D possibly being TRBD1 (5 bases). The V end lost 3 bases, the J end lost 0 bases, and 8 bases lay between the germline ends. This CDR3 is built from 14 residues.

This rearrangement joins TRBV12-3 or TRBV12-4 to TRBJ1-1; D remains unclear. The V end was cut by 1 base, the J end by 1 base, with 7 bases between. CDR3 size: 14 residues. In DNA form, the CDR3 reads TGTGCCAGCAGTTTAGGATTGGCGAACACTGAAGCTTTCTTT. Protein product: CASSLGLANTEAFF.

In its sample, this clonotype was seen a few times. This chain connects TRBV4-3 to TRBJ1-2; 7 bases match TRBD1. V trimming: 0 bases; J trimming: 4 bases; junction bases outside the gene matches: 2. CDR3 size: 14 residues. The germline V gene has CDR1 LGHNA and CDR2 YSLEER. The CDR3 nucleotides read TGCGCCAGCAGCCAAGATTCAGGGGGCTATGGCTACACCTTC. This sequence encodes CASSQDSGGYGYTF.

This clonotype was detected many times. This sequence joins TRBV28 and TRBJ2-5; 9 positions agree with TRBD2. Germline V gene lookup returns CDR1 MDHEN and CDR2 SYDVKM. This CDR3 spans 17 amino acids. Trimming cost V 4 bases and J 4 bases; bases outside gene matches: 13. CDR3 sequence (DNA): TGTGCCAGCAGTTCTCCTGGTAGCGGGAGAGGAGGAGAGACCCAGTACTTC. It translates to CASSSPGSGRGGETQYF.

V gene TRBV12-3 or TRBV12-4 combines with J gene TRBJ2-7; 7 nucleotides agree with TRBD1. Trimming took 7 bases from V and 3 from J; bases not matched to a gene: 9. The CDR3 runs to 14 residues. The CDR3 nucleotides are TGTGCCAGCACAACCGGGACAGCGTTCTACGAGCAGTACTTC. This translates into CASTTGTAFYEQYF.

This clonotype has just a few counts. The chain uses TRBV6-8 and TRBJ2-6; possible D gene TRBD1, 6 bases. The germline gives CDR1 MNHGY, CDR2 SAAAGT. CDR3 size: 17 residues. Trimming stripped 6 bases from V and 4 bases from J, with 19 bases between. The CDR3: CASSPILTGSGANVLTF. CDR3 nucleotide sequence: TGTGCCAGCAGCCCGATACTCACAGGGTCCGGGGCCAACGTCCTGACTTTC.

This sequence joins TRBV12-3 or TRBV12-4 and TRBJ2-7, with 7 positions matching TRBD1. J was trimmed by 3 bases and V by 0 bases; bases with no gene match: 8. The length of the CDR3 is 16 residues. This CDR3 reads CASSLAGGAMVYEQYF. CDR3 DNA sequence: TGTGCCAGCAGTTTAGCAGGGGGCGCGATGGTCTACGAGCAGTACTTC.

Many counts were recorded for this clonotype. V usage is TRBV7-2 and J usage is TRBJ1-5, with D unresolved. V shed 5 bases and J shed 0 bases, with 11 bases lying between them. Germline V CDR1 and CDR2: SGHTA, FQGNSA. The CDR3 has 15 residues. The chain's CDR3 is CASSIFGSSNQPQHF. The DNA for the CDR3 is TGTGCCAGCAGCATTTTTGGGAGTAGCAATCAGCCCCAGCATTTT.

This clonotype was seen a few times. The chain has TRBV6-6 and TRBJ1-4; D is ambiguous. The CDR3 totals 15 residues. The V and J ends lost 5 bases and 15 bases respectively, with 25 bases between them. Germline V gene data show CDR1 as MNHNY and CDR2 as SVGAGI (reference sequence). The CDR3 here is CASSRDGLPFGVVFF. CDR3 DNA: TGTGCCAGCAGTCGCGATGGACTCCCCTTTGGAGTGGTGTTTTTT.

The rearrangement links TRBV6-5 to TRBJ2-1; 12 bases are a match to TRBD1. J lost 10 bases, V lost 4 bases, and 5 bases had no gene match. Germline CDR1 and CDR2: MNHEY and SVGAGI. The CDR3 is 14 residues long. The chain's CDR3 is CASSSLGTGGEQFF. CDR3 DNA sequence: TGTGCCAGCAGTTCTCTAGGGACAGGGGGCGAGCAGTTCTTC.

This clonotype appeared many times. This chain joins TRBV28 and TRBJ2-7, with D uncertain. Germline assignment: CDR1 MDHEN and CDR2 SYDVKM. With 6 bases removed from V and 2 bases from J, the gap between germline ends came to 8 bases. This CDR3 is 12 amino acids long. In nucleotides, the CDR3 is TGTGCCAGCAGCCAAGCTCCCTACGAGCAGTACTTC. Amino acid sequence: CASSQAPYEQYF.

The chain is built from TRBV11-1 and TRBJ2-3, with 12 bases lining up with TRBD2. V shed 5 bases and J 5 bases; nucleotides not matched to a gene: 8. There are 16 residues in the CDR3. The germline V gene has CDR1 SGHAT and CDR2 FQDESV (reference sequence). The CDR3 reads CASSRLAGVRRDTQYF. DNA of the CDR3: TGTGCCAGCAGCCGACTAGCGGGAGTGAGAAGAGATACGCAGTATTTT.

This chain uses TRBV7-2 with TRBJ2-1, with D possibly matching TRBD1 (6 bases). Between the trimmed V and J ends, which lost 5 bases and 5 bases, there was a span of 13 bases. CDR1 and CDR2 from the germline V gene are SGHTA and FQGNSA. This CDR3 spans 14 amino acids. CDR3 protein: CASSARTAHNEQFF. CDR3 bases: TGTGCCAGCAGCGCCCGGACAGCCCACAATGAGCAGTTCTTC.

This sequence joins TRBV27 and TRBJ2-2; D unclear. Trimming pared 4 bases from V and 7 bases from J, leaving 16 bases between. From germline, CDR1 is MNHEY and CDR2 SMNVEV (reference sequence). The CDR3 sequence is 15 residues long. The CDR3, as DNA: TGTGCCAGCAGTTCACTCCCGGACCTCAGCGGGGAGCTGTTTTTT. Translating gives CASSSLPDLSGELFF.

This clonotype turned up a few times. The chain joins TRBV4-2 to TRBJ2-1; TRBD2 matches 13 bases. CDR1 is LGHNA, CDR2 YNFKEQ, per germline. V trimming: 3 bases; J trimming: 13 bases; junction bases outside the gene matches: 9. The CDR3 sequence is 15 residues long. The CDR3 loop is CASSQRTSGRAPQFF. In DNA, the CDR3 is TGTGCCAGCAGCCAGAGGACTAGCGGGAGAGCCCCCCAGTTCTTC.

Comment on this clonotype: The junction and the germline gene differ at one end; a read error may be behind it. The CDR3 DNA reads as TGTGCCAGCCGTCGGGGATTCAGCTCCTACAATGAGCAGCTCTTC. This sequence encodes CASRRGFSSYNEQLF. V and J are TRBV6-6 and TRBJ2-1, with D perhaps TRBD2 (5 bases). The CDR3 extends over 15 amino acids. CDR1 MNHNY and CDR2 SVGAGI come from the germline V gene (reference sequence).

Ten or more counts support this clonotype. The CDR3 nucleotides read TGTGCCAGCAACCAAGGGGGCGGGAACAATGAGCAGTTCTTC. This encodes CASNQGGGNNEQFF. The J gene is TRBJ2-1, the V gene TRBV12-3 or TRBV12-4; tentatively, D is TRBD1 (7 bases). This CDR3 region has 14 residues. V was shortened by 7 bases and J by 5 bases, with 15 bases between the two germline ends.

This clonotype was observed many times. The rearrangement links TRBV7-2 to TRBJ2-2, with TRBD2 matching 10 bases. Germline V gives CDR1 SGHTA, CDR2 FQGNSA. The CDR3 has 18 residues. Trimming cost V 2 bases and J 6 bases; bases outside gene matches: 12. Here the CDR3 DNA reads TGTGCCAGCAGCTTAAGACTAGCGGGCCCTAGCGCACCCGGGGAGCTGTTTTTT. Translated, it gives CASSLRLAGPSAPGELFF.

V gene TRBV7-9 combines with J gene TRBJ2-6; D possibly uses TRBD1 or TRBD2 (5 bases each). CDR1 is SEHNR, CDR2 FQNEAQ, per germline (reference sequence). V was clipped by 4 bases and J by 0 bases, with 22 bases between them. The CDR3 runs to 20 residues. In DNA, the CDR3 is TGTGCCAGCAGCTCAAGGTCTACGGACTGGGGGATCTCTGGGGCCAACGTCCTGACTTTC. Its translation is CASSSRSTDWGISGANVLTF.

This clonotype was counted only a few times. The rearrangement joins TRBV6-2 or TRBV6-3 to TRBJ2-7, with D possibly matching TRBD1 (6 bases). This CDR3 comprises 12 residues. Trimming cost V 6 bases and J 5 bases, with 11 bases left between them. The germline V gene encodes CDR1 MNHEY and CDR2 SVGEGT. Written as DNA, the CDR3 is TGTGCCAGCAGCCATACAGGGAACGAGCAGTACTTC. It specifies CASSHTGNEQYF.

V gene TRBV13 combines with J gene TRBJ1-6, with D perhaps matching TRBD1 (6 bases). V lost 6 bases, J lost 7 bases, and 13 bases lay in between. The V gene's germline CDR1 is PRHDT and CDR2 FYEKMQ (reference sequence). This CDR3 comprises 14 residues. The CDR3: CASSPGHSNSPLHF. The CDR3, as DNA: TGTGCCAGCAGTCCGGGACACTCCAATTCACCCCTCCACTTT.

This clonotype occurred many times. The gene calls are TRBV20-1 and TRBJ2-4; tentative D call: TRBD2 (7 bases). The V end was cut by 4 bases, the J end by 6 bases, with 16 bases between. Germline values: CDR1 DFQATT, CDR2 SNEGSKA (reference sequence). This CDR3 has 14 amino acids. The CDR3: CSANNWGGRNIQYF. CDR3 nucleotide sequence: TGCAGTGCTAACAACTGGGGGGGCCGAAACATTCAGTACTTC.

This clonotype was recorded many times. The chain uses TRBV5-6 and TRBJ1-5; D ambiguous. Trimming pared 0 bases from V and 0 bases from J, leaving 4 bases between. The CDR3 spans 14 residues. Germline-derived CDR1 and CDR2 are SGHDT and YYEEEE. The CDR3 DNA reads as TGTGCCAGCAGCTTGGCTACTAGCAATCAGCCCCAGCATTTT. It is translated as CASSLATSNQPQHF.